This entry describes one T cell receptor beta chain. At one of its ends the junction is not consistent with the germline gene, which may arise from a read error. This CDR3 has 15 amino acids. Germline CDR1 is SGHRS and CDR2 is YFSETQ. Assay used: immunoSEQ multiplex PCR; TCRdb lists only in-frame clones, some missing. The data hold 63,000 or so clones, with approximately 80% observed a single time. The sample originates from a study of OX40 agonist ivuxolimab in advanced cancers. Study-level background: Across the patients, intravenous ivuxolimab was delivered every 2 weeks at 0.01 to 10 mg/kg.

The clonotype comes from an adult with an advanced solid tumor such as melanoma, head and neck, liver or kidney cancer. This rearrangement joins TRBV5-1 to TRBJ2-7, with D possibly being TRBD2 (7 bases). Sequences were derived from CD4+ or CD8+ T cells sorted from blood, sampled in a trial of the OX40 agonist ivuxolimab. The CDR3 bases are TGTGCCAGCAGCTGGACCGGGGGGCCGGCCTACGAGCAGTACTTC. Residues: CASSWTGGPAYEQYF.